Shown below are 13 T cell receptor beta chains from a single sample sequenced in a study of T cell responses to AZD1222 COVID-19 vaccine. Using immunoSEQ multiplex PCR, the repertoire was profiled, and TCRdb retains in-frame clones only, with some absent. The table lists about 67,000 clones, about 85% of them singletons, with approximately 21% in the top ten. Sample: peripheral blood, taken on day 0 of AZD1222 vaccination. All receptors come from an adult in good health.

The chain couples TRBV7-6 to TRBJ2-7; maybe TRBD1 (5 bases). The CDR3 spans 16 residues. V was clipped by 0 bases and J by 0 bases, with 12 bases between them. Germline loops: CDR1 SGHVS, CDR2 FNYEAQ. This CDR3 reads CASSLATGPLSYEQYF. CDR3 nucleotide sequence: TGTGCCAGCAGCTTAGCTACAGGACCCCTCTCCTACGAGCAGTACTTC.

CDR3 bases: TGTGCCACCAGCGGGGATGGTCAGCCCCAGCATTTT. Its protein product is CATSGDGQPQHF. The chain has TRBV24-1 and TRBJ1-5; D is undetermined. V shed 7 bases and J shed 6 bases, with 9 bases lying between them. This CDR3 has 12 residues. Germline-derived CDR1 and CDR2 are KGHDR and SFDVKD.

The chain is built from TRBV7-2 and TRBJ1-3, with D uncertain. Germline values: CDR1 SGHTA, CDR2 FQGNSA. The CDR3 has 15 amino acids. V was trimmed by 2 bases and J by 0 bases, leaving 8 bases between them. The CDR3 is CASSLWWSSGNTIYF. CDR3 coding DNA: TGTGCCAGCAGCTTATGGTGGAGCTCTGGAAACACCATATATTTT.

The rearrangement uses TRBV19 and TRBJ1-5, with 8 positions matching TRBD1. Germline lookup yields CDR1 LNHDA and CDR2 SQIVND (reference sequence). This CDR3 region has 14 residues. V lost 5 bases to trimming and J lost 3 bases; unmatched junction nucleotides: 3. The DNA of the CDR3 is TGTGCCAGTAGTCCGACAGGGGTCAATCAGCCCCAGCATTTT. Translated, it gives CASSPTGVNQPQHF.

The rearrangement links TRBV7-9 to TRBJ2-5; D might be TRBD1 (8 bases). This CDR3 has 16 amino acids. Trimming cost V 5 bases and J 2 bases, with 18 bases left between them. Germline CDR1 is SEHNR and CDR2 is FQNEAQ (reference sequence). CDR3 in amino acids: CASSPRTGREQETQYF. The CDR3 DNA reads TGTGCCAGCAGCCCGCGGACAGGGAGGGAACAAGAGACCCAGTACTTC.

The rearrangement joins TRBV3-1 (or the pseudogene TRBV3-2) to TRBJ1-3; D might be TRBD1 (6 bases). Trimming took off 0 bases at V and 4 bases at J, with 16 bases between the two ends. The CDR3 length is 17 residues. Germline CDR1 LGHDT, CDR2 YNNKEL (reference sequence). The DNA of the CDR3 is TGTGCCAGCAGCCAAGATCGGTTGTCAGGGGCAGGAAACACCATATATTTT. It is translated as CASSQDRLSGAGNTIYF.

The V and J genes are TRBV11-2 and TRBJ2-7, with 8 bases fitting TRBD1. The junction had 9 bases not matched to a gene; V was cut back by 1 base and J by 1 base. The CDR3 covers 17 residues. CDR1 SGHAT and CDR2 FQNNGV come from the germline V gene. The CDR3 bases are TGTGCCAGCAGCTTAGTTTTGACAGGGGCTCTGTCCTACGAGCAGTACTTC. Its protein product is CASSLVLTGALSYEQYF. Supplemented by reference TRBV11-2 and TRBJ2-7, the full variable domain reads EAGVAQSPRYKIIEKRQSVAFWCNPISGHATLYWYQQILGQGPKLLIQFQNNGVVDDSQLPKDRFSAERLKGVDSTLKIQPAKLEDSAVYLCASSLVLTGALSYEQYFGPGTRLTVT.

This clone has only one observation. The gene calls are TRBV10-3 and TRBJ2-2; TRBD2 is a possible D gene (6 bases). Trimming left V 0 bases short and J 1 base short, with 12 bases between. The CDR3 extends over 17 amino acids. Germline lookup yields CDR1 ENHRY and CDR2 SYGVKD. The CDR3: CAISESWSGQNTGELFF. In nucleotides, the CDR3 is TGTGCCATCAGTGAGTCGTGGAGCGGGCAGAACACCGGGGAGCTGTTTTTT.

The J gene is TRBJ2-3, the V gene TRBV15, with D perhaps matching TRBD2 (5 bases). Germline V gene lookup returns CDR1 LNHNV and CDR2 YYDKDF (reference sequence). Trimming left V 5 bases short and J 4 bases short, with 16 bases between. The CDR3 spans 15 residues. The CDR3 spells CATSAGGAAADTQYF. In nucleotides, the CDR3 is TGTGCCACCAGCGCCGGTGGTGCAGCGGCAGATACGCAGTATTTT. The full variable domain, in which reference TRBV15 and TRBJ2-3 provide the parts outside the CDR3, is DAMVIQNPRYQVTQFGKPVTLSCSQTLNHNVMYWYQQKSSQAPKLLFHYYDKDFNNEADTPDNFQSRRPNTSFCFLDIRSPGLGDTAMYLCATSAGGAAADTQYFGPGTRLTVL.

The chain recombines TRBV19 with TRBJ1-2, with TRBD1 matching over 7 bases. Germline CDR1 LNHDA, CDR2 SQIVND (reference sequence). J was trimmed by 6 bases and V by 7 bases; bases with no gene match: 17. This CDR3 contains 16 residues. CDR3 region: CASTGRRKQGSDGYTF. CDR3 bases: TGTGCCAGTACCGGTCGACGGAAACAGGGGTCCGATGGCTACACCTTC.

The V call is TRBV28, the J call TRBJ2-3; possibly TRBD1 for D (5 bases). The CDR3 extends over 17 amino acids. CDR1 and CDR2 from the germline V gene are MDHEN and SYDVKM. Trimming took 5 bases from V and 1 from J, leaving 19 bases between them. In nucleotides, the CDR3 is TGTGCCAGCAGTACCCCGACCAGGGTAGGGGGCACAGATACGCAGTATTTT. This translates into CASSTPTRVGGTDTQYF.

DNA of the CDR3: TGCGCCAGCCTTGACAGTTTCGGGGAGCTGTTTTTT. Translation: CASLDSFGELFF. The chain uses TRBV5-1 and TRBJ2-2; a weak D match, TRBD1 (5 bases). V lost 7 bases to trimming and J lost 7 bases, with 11 bases between them. This CDR3 spans 12 amino acids. Germline V gene lookup returns CDR1 SGHRS and CDR2 YFSETQ.

The chain recombines TRBV15 with TRBJ1-1; D unresolved. V was pared by 0 bases and J by 6 bases, with 8 bases between. The V gene's germline CDR1 is LNHNV and CDR2 YYDKDF (reference sequence). The CDR3 loop spans 13 amino acids. The CDR3 spells CATSRDWGAEAFF. The CDR3, as DNA: TGTGCCACCAGCAGAGATTGGGGAGCTGAAGCTTTCTTT.